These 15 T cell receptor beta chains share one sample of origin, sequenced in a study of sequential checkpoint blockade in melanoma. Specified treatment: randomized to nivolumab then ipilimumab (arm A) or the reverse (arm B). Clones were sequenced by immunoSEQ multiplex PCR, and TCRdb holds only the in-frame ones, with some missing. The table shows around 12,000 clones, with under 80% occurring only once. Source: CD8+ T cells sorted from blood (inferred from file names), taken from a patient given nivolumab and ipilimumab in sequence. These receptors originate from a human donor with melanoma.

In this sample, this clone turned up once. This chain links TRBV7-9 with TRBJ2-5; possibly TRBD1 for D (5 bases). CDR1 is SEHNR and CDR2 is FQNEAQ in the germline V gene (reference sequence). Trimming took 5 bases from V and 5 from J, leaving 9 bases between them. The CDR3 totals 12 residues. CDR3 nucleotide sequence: TGTGCCAGCAGCCCAGGGTTGGAGACCCAGTACTTC. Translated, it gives CASSPGLETQYF. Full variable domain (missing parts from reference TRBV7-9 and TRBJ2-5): DTGVSQNPRHKITKRGQNVTFRCDPISEHNRLYWYRQTLGQGPEFLTYFQNEAQLEKSRLLSDRFSAERPKGSFSTLEIQRTEQGDSAMYLCASSPGLETQYFGPGTRLLVL.

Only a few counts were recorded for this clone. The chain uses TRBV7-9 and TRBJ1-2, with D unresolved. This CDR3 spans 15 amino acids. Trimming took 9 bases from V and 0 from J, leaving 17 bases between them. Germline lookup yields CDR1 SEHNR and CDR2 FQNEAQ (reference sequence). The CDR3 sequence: CASHLSEEANYGYTF. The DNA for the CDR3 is TGTGCCAGTCATTTGTCCGAGGAGGCTAACTATGGCTACACCTTC.

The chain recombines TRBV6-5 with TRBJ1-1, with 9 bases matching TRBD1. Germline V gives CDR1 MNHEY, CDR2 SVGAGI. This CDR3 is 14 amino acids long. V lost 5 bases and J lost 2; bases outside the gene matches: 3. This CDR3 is CASSTQGANTEAFF. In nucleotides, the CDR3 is TGTGCCAGCAGTACACAGGGGGCTAACACTGAAGCTTTCTTT.

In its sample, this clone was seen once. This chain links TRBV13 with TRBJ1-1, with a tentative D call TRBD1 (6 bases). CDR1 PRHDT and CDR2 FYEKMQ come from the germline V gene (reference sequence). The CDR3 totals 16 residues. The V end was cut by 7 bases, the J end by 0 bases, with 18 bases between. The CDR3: CASTADGDIMNTEAFF. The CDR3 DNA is TGTGCCAGCACGGCAGACGGGGACATCATGAACACTGAAGCTTTCTTT.

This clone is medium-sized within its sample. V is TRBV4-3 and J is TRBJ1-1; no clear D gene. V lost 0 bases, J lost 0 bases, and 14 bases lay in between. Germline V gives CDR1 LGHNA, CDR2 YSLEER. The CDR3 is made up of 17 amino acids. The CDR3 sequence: CASSQDRAGLLNTEAFF. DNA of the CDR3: TGCGCCAGCAGCCAAGATCGAGCAGGACTACTGAACACTGAAGCTTTCTTT.

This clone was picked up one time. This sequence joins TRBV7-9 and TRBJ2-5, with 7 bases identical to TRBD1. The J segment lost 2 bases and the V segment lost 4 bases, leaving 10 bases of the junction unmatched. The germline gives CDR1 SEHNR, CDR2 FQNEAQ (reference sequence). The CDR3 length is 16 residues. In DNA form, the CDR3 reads TGTGCCAGCAGCTCTACGGGACAGTACCTTCAAGAGACCCAGTACTTC. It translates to CASSSTGQYLQETQYF. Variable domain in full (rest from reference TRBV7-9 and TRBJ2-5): DTGVSQNPRHKITKRGQNVTFRCDPISEHNRLYWYRQTLGQGPEFLTYFQNEAQLEKSRLLSDRFSAERPKGSFSTLEIQRTEQGDSAMYLCASSSTGQYLQETQYFGPGTRLLVL.

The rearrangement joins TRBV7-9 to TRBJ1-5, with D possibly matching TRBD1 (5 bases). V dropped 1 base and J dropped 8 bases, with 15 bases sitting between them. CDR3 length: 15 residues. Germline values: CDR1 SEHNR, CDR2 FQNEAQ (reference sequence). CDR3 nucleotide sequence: TGTGCCAGCAGCTTAGGGGCAGGGAATGAAAAGCCCCAGCATTTT. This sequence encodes CASSLGAGNEKPQHF.

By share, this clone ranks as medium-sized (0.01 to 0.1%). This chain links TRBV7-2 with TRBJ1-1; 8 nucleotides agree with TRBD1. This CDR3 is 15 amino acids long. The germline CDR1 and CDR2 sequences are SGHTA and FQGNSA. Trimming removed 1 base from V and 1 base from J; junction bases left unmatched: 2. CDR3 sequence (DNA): TGTGCCAGCAGCTTAGGGACAGGGTGGAACACTGAAGCTTTCTTT. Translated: CASSLGTGWNTEAFF.

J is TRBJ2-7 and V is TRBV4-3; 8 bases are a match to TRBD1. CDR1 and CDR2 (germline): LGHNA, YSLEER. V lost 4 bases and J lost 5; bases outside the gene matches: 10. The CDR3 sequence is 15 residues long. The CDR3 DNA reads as TGCGCCAGCAGCCCAAGGACAGGGTCAAGAAACGAGCAGTACGTC. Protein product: CASSPRTGSRNEQYV.

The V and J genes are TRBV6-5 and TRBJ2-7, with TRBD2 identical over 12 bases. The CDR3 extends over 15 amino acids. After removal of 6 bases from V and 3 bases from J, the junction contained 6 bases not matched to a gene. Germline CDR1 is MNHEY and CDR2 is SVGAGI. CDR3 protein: CASSSGLAGLYEQYF. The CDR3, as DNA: TGTGCCAGCAGCAGCGGACTAGCGGGACTCTACGAGCAGTACTTC.

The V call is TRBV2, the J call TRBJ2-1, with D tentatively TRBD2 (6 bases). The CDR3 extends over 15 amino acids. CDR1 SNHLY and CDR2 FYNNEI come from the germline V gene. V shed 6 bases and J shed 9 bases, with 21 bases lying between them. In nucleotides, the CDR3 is TGTGCCAGCAGCCCATACGGTGGAGGGGCAAGTGAGCAGTTCTTC. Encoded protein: CASSPYGGGASEQFF.

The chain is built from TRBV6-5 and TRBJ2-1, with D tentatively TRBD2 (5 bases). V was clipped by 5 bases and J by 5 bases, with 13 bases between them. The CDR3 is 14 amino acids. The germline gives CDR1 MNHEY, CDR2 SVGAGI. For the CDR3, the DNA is TGTGCCAGCAGTCGGATAGGGAGAAACAATGAGCAGTTCTTC. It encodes CASSRIGRNNEQFF.

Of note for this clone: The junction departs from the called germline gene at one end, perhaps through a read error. As DNA, the CDR3 is TGTGCCAGTAGTATAGATTTCCAACTAGCCTTC. It specifies CASSIDFQLAF. The genes are TRBV19 and TRBJ1-2, with unresolved D. The CDR3 length is 11 residues. Germline V gives CDR1 LNHDA, CDR2 SQIVND (reference sequence).

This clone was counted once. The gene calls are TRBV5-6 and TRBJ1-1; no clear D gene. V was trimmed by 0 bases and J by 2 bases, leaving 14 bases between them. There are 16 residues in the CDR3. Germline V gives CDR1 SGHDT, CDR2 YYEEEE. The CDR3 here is CASSLAGRDRNTEAFF. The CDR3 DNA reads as TGTGCCAGCAGCTTGGCTGGTCGGGATCGTAACACTGAAGCTTTCTTT.

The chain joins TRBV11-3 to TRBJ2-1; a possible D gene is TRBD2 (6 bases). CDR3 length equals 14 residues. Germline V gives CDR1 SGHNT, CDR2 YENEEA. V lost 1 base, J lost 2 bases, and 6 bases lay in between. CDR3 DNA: TGTGCCAGCAGCTTAGGCGGGACCTACAATGAGCAGTTCTTC. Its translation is CASSLGGTYNEQFF.